Here is one TCR beta chain with its context. This sample stems from a study of shared T cell receptors in the human thymus. Trimming took 6 bases from V and 1 from J; bases not matched to a gene: 13. The germline V gene encodes CDR1 MDHEN and CDR2 SYDVKM. This CDR3 is built from 17 residues. Measured with immunoSEQ multiplex PCR; TCRdb has only the in-frame clones, and not every one. The profile shows some 760,000 clones, 80% to 90% of them singletons. These data also featured in a second study, about human thymus T cells. That report adds: The thymus tissue came from resections taken during corrective heart surgery. Thymic and blood repertoires appeared to display a bias in their usage of V and J genes. Related research has reported that thymic repertoires overlap highly among unrelated individuals.

The sequenced material came from thymocytes. The clonotype originates from a girl under three years old with a congenital heart defect. The J gene is TRBJ2-3, the V gene TRBV28, with 7 positions matching TRBD2. The CDR3 region has the DNA TGTGCCAGCAGCCCACGGGACTACCACCAGGGCACAGATACGCAGTATTTT. This translates into CASSPRDYHQGTDTQYF. The complete variable domain, with remaining parts taken from reference TRBV28 and TRBJ2-3, reads DVKVTQSSRYLVKRTGEKVFLECVQDMDHENMFWYRQDPGLGLRLIYFSYDVKMKEKGDIPEGYSVSREKKERFSLILESASTNQTSMYLCASSPRDYHQGTDTQYFGPGTRLTVL.